Listed below are T cell receptor beta chains from one sample, sequenced in a study of blood T cell repertoires in COVID-19. Libraries were prepared by immunoSEQ multiplex PCR; TCRdb keeps only in-frame clonotypes and omits some of them. Of roughly 20,000 clones listed, 87% are singletons. Material for sequencing was peripheral blood. These receptors all stem from a human donor with active COVID-19. The donor label of this sample is uncertain. Both conserved end residues are part of each CDR3. A D gene is named only where the DNA matches it firmly. Clone size is not always given. Where it is, it says once, few, many or a class for expanded clones.

J,V,D,size,DNA,CDR3
TRBJ2-5,TRBV18,TRBD2,-,TGTGCCAGCTCCGGGACTAGCGGGAGGTTAGAGACCCAGTACTTC,CASSGTSGRLETQYF
TRBJ2-5,TRBV2,-,once,TGTGCCAGCCAAGAAAACAGGGAGACCCAGTACTTC,CASQENRETQYF
TRBJ2-3,TRBV10-3,-,-,TGTGCCACCAGCCTTGGGGGACAAGAAACGGATACGCAGTATTTT,CATSLGGQETDTQYF
TRBJ2-3,TRBV6-4,-,once,TGTGCCAGCAGTGGAGGACAGAGTGGCACAGATACGCAGTATTTT,CASSGGQSGTDTQYF
TRBJ2-7,TRBV5-8,TRBD2,-,TGTGCCAGCAGCTTTGGACTAGCGGGAACCTACGAGCAGTACTTC,CASSFGLAGTYEQYF
TRBJ1-1,TRBV7-3,-,-,TGTGCCAGCAGCTCTTCAGTGAACACTGAAGCTTTCTTT,CASSSSVNTEAFF
TRBJ1-3,TRBV21-1,-,-,TGTGCCAGCAGCAAGAACAGGGGGTGTTTTGGAAACACCATATATTTT,CASSKNRGCFGNTIYF
TRBJ2-5,TRBV11-3,-,-,TGTGCCAGCAGCACCCCGCTCCCGGGACTGCCATACGAGACCCAGTACTTC,CASSTPLPGLPYETQYF
TRBJ1-2,TRBV6-5,TRBD1,-,TGTGCCAGCAGCCATACGACAGGGATCTATGGCTACACCTTC,CASSHTTGIYGYTF
TRBJ1-5,TRBV19,-,-,TGTGCCAGCGGTTTTGTGCTTGGCAATCAGCCCCAGCATTTT,CASGFVLGNQPQHF
TRBJ2-3,TRBV7-9,TRBD2,-,TGTGCCAGCAGCCCCGGGACTAGCGGCATCACAGATACGCAGTATTTT,CASSPGTSGITDTQYF
TRBJ1-5,TRBV7-9,-,few,TGTGCCAGCAGCTTAGGGAGTCAGCCCCAGCATTTT,CASSLGSQPQHF
TRBJ1-6,TRBV28,TRBD1,-,TGTGCCAGCAGACCGGCCGGACAGGGGAATTCACCCCTCCACTTT,CASRPAGQGNSPLHF
TRBJ1-3,TRBV5-6,TRBD1,-,TGTGCCAGCAGCCCCGCAGGGACAGTATCTGGAAACACCATATATTTT,CASSPAGTVSGNTIYF
TRBJ1-2,TRBV6-5,TRBD1,-,TGTGCCAGCAGCATGGGACAGGGAACCTATGGCTACACCTTC,CASSMGQGTYGYTF
TRBJ2-1,TRBV7-2,-,-,TGTGCCAGCAGCTTAGTTTACTCTGACAATGAGCAGTTCTTC,CASSLVYSDNEQFF
TRBJ2-5,TRBV20-1,TRBD2,-,TGCAGTGCTAGTAATCCAGCGGGAGTGTCCAGTGCCCAGTACTTC,CSASNPAGVSSAQYF
TRBJ1-5,TRBV18,-,-,TGTGCCAGCTCACCACCTCCAGGGGATAGTCAGCCCCAGCATTTT,CASSPPPGDSQPQHF
TRBJ2-1,TRBV7-3,TRBD2,-,TGTGCCAGCAGCTTAGGACTAGCGGACTACAATGAGCAGTTCTTC,CASSLGLADYNEQFF
TRBJ2-1,TRBV11-2,-,-,TGTGCCAGCAGCCCAGGGACTCGCACCACCAACAATGAGCAGTTCTTC,CASSPGTRTTNNEQFF
TRBJ2-1,TRBV6-4,-,-,TGTGCCAGCAGTGACTCTAGCGCCAGTATACCAAATGAGCAGTTCTTC,CASSDSSASIPNEQFF
TRBJ2-5,TRBV5-1,TRBD2,-,TGCGCCAGCAGCTTGAGCTCGGGAGGGGAGACCCAGTACTTC,CASSLSSGGETQYF
TRBJ2-3,TRBV7-9,-,-,TGTGCCAGCAGCCGGAGCTCTAGCACAGATACGCAGTATTTT,CASSRSSSTDTQYF
TRBJ1-5,TRBV19,-,-,TGTGCCAGTAGGGCGACAGAGAATCAGCCCCAGCATTTT,CASRATENQPQHF
TRBJ2-3,TRBV15,-,-,TGTGCCACCAGCAGGGGGGGGACAGGTCAGGCAGATACGCAGTATTTT,CATSRGGTGQADTQYF
TRBJ2-1,TRBV2,-,-,TGTGCCAGCAGTGAAGAGGTAGCTAGGTATTATGAGCAGTTCTTC,CASSEEVARYYEQFF
TRBJ1-5,TRBV30,-,-,TGTGCCTGGAGTCAGCAGGGAACTCAGCCCCAGCATTTT,CAWSQQGTQPQHF
TRBJ2-3,TRBV11-3,TRBD2,-,TGTGCCAGCAGCCCTTTTTCGCTAGCGGGAGGGCTTGATACGCAGTATTTT,CASSPFSLAGGLDTQYF
TRBJ2-2,TRBV19,-,-,TGTGCCAGTAGTATCCCCTTCACCGGGGAGCTGTTTTTT,CASSIPFTGELFF
TRBJ2-3,TRBV28,TRBD2,-,TGTGCCAGCAGTTTGGGGGGAGGGGGCACAGATACGCAGTATTTT,CASSLGGGGTDTQYF
TRBJ2-3,TRBV9,-,few,TGTGCCAGCGCGTTGGGGGGATCGACAGATACGCAGTATTTT,CASALGGSTDTQYF
TRBJ1-4,TRBV4-3,-,-,TGCGCCAGCAGCCTTACAGGCTCTACAGGGGAAAAACTGTTTTTT,CASSLTGSTGEKLFF
TRBJ1-2,TRBV2,TRBD1,-,TGTGCCAGCAAACCCGACAGGGGGGGCTACACCTTC,CASKPDRGGYTF
TRBJ2-7,TRBV5-6,-,-,TGTGCCAGCAGCCCCCTCCTGGGTAGCGGAATTTCCTACGAGCAGTACTTC,CASSPLLGSGISYEQYF
TRBJ2-5,TRBV4-2,TRBD2,-,TGTGCCAGCAGCCAAGATCCCCCGACTAGCGGGACGGGCCGAGAGACCCAGTACTTC,CASSQDPPTSGTGRETQYF
TRBJ2-7,TRBV3-1/TRBV3-2,TRBD1,-,TGTGCCAGCAGCCAATTAACCGGGACAGGGGGTAACGAGCAGTACTTC,CASSQLTGTGGNEQYF
TRBJ1-1,TRBV12-5,-,-,TGTGCTAGTGGGGAAGACAGAAATGAAGCTTTCTTT,CASGEDRNEAFF
TRBJ1-3,TRBV9,-,-,TGTGCCAGCAGCGTAGCGAGTATAAGGAGCTCTGGAAACACCATATATTTT,CASSVASIRSSGNTIYF
TRBJ1-3,TRBV11-2,TRBD1,-,TGTGCCAGCAGCCCTAGGGGACAGGGGATCTCTGGAAACACCATATATTTT,CASSPRGQGISGNTIYF
TRBJ2-2,TRBV11-2,TRBD1,-,TGTGCCAGCAGCTCGGGACAGGGGAACACCGGGGAGCTGTTTTTT,CASSSGQGNTGELFF
TRBJ2-1,TRBV5-1,-,-,TGCGCCAGCAGCTTGTACGCGGATGAGCAGTTCTTC,CASSLYADEQFF
TRBJ2-7,TRBV27,TRBD1,-,TGTGCCAGCAGTTTCTCCAGGGGGCCCTACGAGCAGTACTTC,CASSFSRGPYEQYF
TRBJ2-1,TRBV29-1,TRBD1,-,TGCAGCGTTGCGACAGGGGGTACCAGGAGGGTCAATGAGCAGTTCTTC,CSVATGGTRRVNEQFF
TRBJ2-1,TRBV10-1,TRBD2,few,TGCGCCAGCACAGCGGGGGCCCGGGAGCAGTTCTTC,CASTAGAREQFF
TRBJ2-2,TRBV11-1,-,once,TGTGCCAGCAGCTTAGCAGCGACCTACACCGGGGAGCTGTTTTTT,CASSLAATYTGELFF
TRBJ2-2,TRBV19,-,-,TGTGCCAGTAGTATACAGGGGACGAACACCGGGGAGCTGTTTTTT,CASSIQGTNTGELFF
TRBJ1-1,TRBV4-2,TRBD1,-,TGTGCCAGCAGCCAAAACAGGGGGCAGAACACTGAAGCTTTCTTT,CASSQNRGQNTEAFF
TRBJ2-1,TRBV7-3,-,once,TGTGCCAGCAGCCCCCTCGGAGGGCCGGGCAATGAGCAGTTCTTC,CASSPLGGPGNEQFF
TRBJ2-7,TRBV7-2,TRBD2,-,TGTGCCAGCAGCTTAGACGGGGGGAGGTACTACGAGCAGTACTTC,CASSLDGGRYYEQYF
TRBJ2-7,TRBV7-2,TRBD2,-,TGTGCCAGCAGCTTGAGTAGCGGGAGGGAATACGAGCAGTACTTC,CASSLSSGREYEQYF
TRBJ2-1,TRBV12-3/TRBV12-4,-,once,TGTGCCAGCAGCTTCGCAGGCAATGAGCAGTTCTTC,CASSFAGNEQFF
TRBJ2-1,TRBV28,-,-,TGTGCCAGCAGGCTCGTAGGGTTGGACAGCAGTGAGCAGTTCTTC,CASRLVGLDSSEQFF
TRBJ1-6,TRBV2,TRBD1,-,TGTGCCAGCAGTATTAGAACAGGGGGTACACCCCTCCACTTT,CASSIRTGGTPLHF
TRBJ2-1,TRBV6-1,TRBD1,once,TGTGCCAGCAGTGAAGCGGGACAGCCCTACAATGAGCAGTTCTTC,CASSEAGQPYNEQFF